What follows is one T cell receptor beta chain and its context. This entry comes from a study of blood T cell repertoires in COVID-19. Study background: The United States, Italy and Spain provided the acute and convalescent COVID-19 samples. T cells, B-cell-depleted T cells, or PBMCs supplied cDNA or gDNA.

Original analysis: Researchers report that nucleated cell counts were estimated from reference gene primer amplification. Sequencing was performed with immunoSEQ multiplex PCR; in TCRdb, only in-frame clones are kept and a portion is missing. V, J and clone size are those of that table, while D and trimming were read from the DNA. The table shows about 93,000 clones, with roughly 90% occurring only once. Trimming pared 1 base from V and 3 bases from J, leaving 12 bases between. The CDR3 extends over 15 amino acids. Germline lookup yields CDR1 SGHTA and CDR2 FQGNSA. This TCR was sampled from a woman aged 80 or over with acute or convalescent COVID-19. The chain employs TRBV7-2 and TRBJ2-5; the D is unclear. The specimen sequenced was peripheral blood. CDR3 nucleotides: TGTGCCAGCAGCTTAGGCTTGCTTCTAAAAGAGACCCAGTACTTC. Its protein product is CASSLGLLLKETQYF.